Listed below are T cell receptor beta chains from one sample, sequenced in a study of OX40 agonist ivuxolimab in advanced cancers. The method was immunoSEQ multiplex PCR; TCRdb's version includes in-frame clones alone and lacks a portion of them. The sample lists around 66,000 clones, over 75% occurring once. The sample consisted of CD4+ or CD8+ T cells sorted from blood, taken in a trial of the OX40 agonist ivuxolimab. The origin of the receptors is an adult with an advanced solid tumor such as melanoma, head and neck, liver or kidney cancer. The CDR3 runs from the conserved cysteine through the conserved F or W. The D gene is left open where the match is weak. Clone size is shown for a subset of rows, as once, few, many or a class of expanded clone.

J gene: TRBJ1-2
D gene: -
clone size: once
V gene: TRBV27
CDR3 DNA: TGTGCCAGCAGTTTCAATGGCGGGAGCGAGGGCGGCTACACCTTC
CDR3 protein: CASSFNGGSEGGYTF

J gene: TRBJ1-1
D gene: TRBD1
clone size: -
V gene: TRBV5-6
CDR3 DNA: TGTGCCAGCAGCCGGGGGACAGGGACGGGCACTGAAGCTTTCTTT
CDR3 protein: CASSRGTGTGTEAFF

J gene: TRBJ2-7
D gene: -
clone size: -
V gene: TRBV25-1
CDR3 DNA: TGTGCCAGCAGAGCTTATGGGGGGGAGCAGTACTTC
CDR3 protein: CASRAYGGEQYF

J gene: TRBJ1-2
D gene: TRBD1
clone size: -
V gene: TRBV5-5
CDR3 DNA: TGTGCCAGCAGCTTACAGGGGACGTATGGCTACACCTTC
CDR3 protein: CASSLQGTYGYTF

J gene: TRBJ2-5
D gene: -
clone size: -
V gene: TRBV5-5
CDR3 DNA: TGTGCCAGCAGCTTGGACGCAGGGGCACCCCAAGAGACCCAGTACTTC
CDR3 protein: CASSLDAGAPQETQYF

J gene: TRBJ1-1
D gene: -
clone size: -
V gene: TRBV5-8
CDR3 DNA: TGTGCCAGCAGCTTAGATCGCGTCGGGACTGAAGCTTTCTTT
CDR3 protein: CASSLDRVGTEAFF

J gene: TRBJ2-2
D gene: -
clone size: -
V gene: TRBV18
CDR3 DNA: TGTGCCAGCTCACCACGATATGATTCTACGAACACCGGGGAGCTGTTTTTT
CDR3 protein: CASSPRYDSTNTGELFF

J gene: TRBJ1-5
D gene: -
clone size: -
V gene: TRBV7-2
CDR3 DNA: TGTGCCAGCAGCTTAGCCTCACAGATTCAGCCCCAGCATTTT
CDR3 protein: CASSLASQIQPQHF

J gene: TRBJ2-3
D gene: -
clone size: -
V gene: TRBV7-2
CDR3 DNA: TGTGCCAGCAGCTTTTTAGGCCCCACAGATACGCAGTATTTT
CDR3 protein: CASSFLGPTDTQYF

J gene: TRBJ2-3
D gene: TRBD2
clone size: -
V gene: TRBV19
CDR3 DNA: TGTGCCAGTAGTATCCCCAGCGGGGTGGGCACAGATACGCAGTATTTT
CDR3 protein: CASSIPSGVGTDTQYF

J gene: TRBJ1-1
D gene: -
clone size: -
V gene: TRBV6-6
CDR3 DNA: TGTGCCAGCAGATGGACAGAGAACACTGAAGCTTTCTTT
CDR3 protein: CASRWTENTEAFF

J gene: TRBJ1-6
D gene: TRBD1
clone size: once
V gene: TRBV28
CDR3 DNA: TGTGCCAGCAGTTTAGACAGGGACACCCTCCACTTT
CDR3 protein: CASSLDRDTLHF

J gene: TRBJ2-2
D gene: -
clone size: -
V gene: TRBV7-9
CDR3 DNA: TGTGCCAGCAGTTCGGACTCCAACACCGGGGAGCTGTTTTTT
CDR3 protein: CASSSDSNTGELFF

J gene: TRBJ2-4
D gene: TRBD1
clone size: -
V gene: TRBV11-2
CDR3 DNA: TGTGCCAGCAGCTTAGGGTACCCCGACAGGGCGAACATTCAGTACTTC
CDR3 protein: CASSLGYPDRANIQYF

J gene: TRBJ1-1
D gene: -
clone size: -
V gene: TRBV5-1
CDR3 DNA: TGCGCCAGCAGCTTGGTCGGGTGGGTGGACAACGGAGGAACTGAAGCTTTCTTT
CDR3 protein: CASSLVGWVDNGGTEAFF

J gene: TRBJ2-1
D gene: -
clone size: -
V gene: TRBV19
CDR3 DNA: TGTGCCAGTAGCGAGGGGGGCATATTAGACTACAATGAGCAGTTCTTC
CDR3 protein: CASSEGGILDYNEQFF

J gene: TRBJ1-3
D gene: TRBD1
clone size: few
V gene: TRBV6-4
CDR3 DNA: TGTGCCAGCAGGACACGACAGGGACCTCTTGGAAACACCATATATTTT
CDR3 protein: CASRTRQGPLGNTIYF

J gene: TRBJ1-3
D gene: -
clone size: -
V gene: TRBV23-1
CDR3 DNA: TGCGCCAGCACAGGGAGCTCTGGAAACACCATATATTTT
CDR3 protein: CASTGSSGNTIYF

J gene: TRBJ2-7
D gene: -
clone size: -
V gene: TRBV16
CDR3 DNA: TGTGCCAGCAGTCCTCACCACCGCACCGCTACCTACGAGCAGTACTTC
CDR3 protein: CASSPHHRTATYEQYF

J gene: TRBJ2-3
D gene: -
clone size: -
V gene: TRBV5-4
CDR3 DNA: TGTGCCAGCAGCTTGGAAACAGATACGCAGTATTTT
CDR3 protein: CASSLETDTQYF

J gene: TRBJ2-7
D gene: -
clone size: -
V gene: TRBV7-2
CDR3 DNA: TGTGCCAGCAGCTTAGCGCCCTCTTGGGCGGGCCCAAACTTGGAGCAGTACTTC
CDR3 protein: CASSLAPSWAGPNLEQYF

J gene: TRBJ2-1
D gene: -
clone size: -
V gene: TRBV9
CDR3 DNA: TGTGCCAGCAGCGTAAGACAGAGCTCCTACAATGAGCAGTTCTTC
CDR3 protein: CASSVRQSSYNEQFF

J gene: TRBJ1-4
D gene: -
clone size: -
V gene: TRBV4-1
CDR3 DNA: TGCGCCAGCAGCAACTTACCGGCAACTAATGAAAAACTGTTTTTT
CDR3 protein: CASSNLPATNEKLFF

J gene: TRBJ1-3
D gene: -
clone size: few
V gene: TRBV28
CDR3 DNA: TGTGCCAGCAGCCTTCCCAGAAACACCATATATTTT
CDR3 protein: CASSLPRNTIYF

J gene: TRBJ1-1
D gene: TRBD1
clone size: -
V gene: TRBV27
CDR3 DNA: TGTGCCAGCAGTTTCCGGGACAGGGGGACTGAAGCTTTCTTT
CDR3 protein: CASSFRDRGTEAFF

J gene: TRBJ1-2
D gene: -
clone size: -
V gene: TRBV5-4
CDR3 DNA: TGTGCCAGCAGCTACTGGGGTTCTCATGGCTACACCTTC
CDR3 protein: CASSYWGSHGYTF

J gene: TRBJ2-7
D gene: TRBD1
clone size: -
V gene: TRBV5-6
CDR3 DNA: TGTGCCAGCAGCTCCTCTTCCTGGCGACGGGCGGACAGGTCTGTCGAGCAGTACTTC
CDR3 protein: CASSSSSWRRADRSVEQYF

J gene: TRBJ1-6
D gene: -
clone size: -
V gene: TRBV4-1
CDR3 DNA: TGCGCCAGCAGCCGAGTCGGGGGGTCGGATTCACCCCTCCACTTT
CDR3 protein: CASSRVGGSDSPLHF

J gene: TRBJ2-7
D gene: -
clone size: -
V gene: TRBV27
CDR3 DNA: TGTGCCAGCAGTGAGGACCCCGAGCAGTACTTC
CDR3 protein: CASSEDPEQYF

J gene: TRBJ2-3
D gene: TRBD1
clone size: -
V gene: TRBV6-5
CDR3 DNA: TGTGCCAGCAGTTGGGACAGGGGCACAGATACGCAGTATTTT
CDR3 protein: CASSWDRGTDTQYF

J gene: TRBJ2-4
D gene: -
clone size: -
V gene: TRBV2
CDR3 DNA: TGTGCCAGCTCCCCAAGGGTCGACATTCAGTACTTC
CDR3 protein: CASSPRVDIQYF

J gene: TRBJ2-2
D gene: TRBD2
clone size: -
V gene: TRBV2
CDR3 DNA: TGTGCCAGCAGTGAAACCGGGGGGGCTAACACCGGGGAGCTGTTTTTT
CDR3 protein: CASSETGGANTGELFF

J gene: TRBJ2-4
D gene: -
clone size: -
V gene: TRBV7-2
CDR3 DNA: TGTGCCAGCAGCTTAGTAGAGACAGGGAGGAACATTCAGTACTTC
CDR3 protein: CASSLVETGRNIQYF

J gene: TRBJ1-1
D gene: -
clone size: -
V gene: TRBV5-1
CDR3 DNA: TGCGCCAGCAGCTTGGATCCGGGGAACACTGAAGCTTTCTTT
CDR3 protein: CASSLDPGNTEAFF

J gene: TRBJ2-7
D gene: TRBD2
clone size: -
V gene: TRBV4-1
CDR3 DNA: TGCGCCAGCAGCCCAGGACTAGCGGGAGCCCTCTCCTACGAGCAGTACTTC
CDR3 protein: CASSPGLAGALSYEQYF

J gene: TRBJ2-5
D gene: TRBD1
clone size: -
V gene: TRBV5-1
CDR3 DNA: TGCGCCAGCAGCCGCGGACAGGGTTTGGGCGCCGAGACCCAGTACTTC
CDR3 protein: CASSRGQGLGAETQYF

J gene: TRBJ1-5
D gene: -
clone size: -
V gene: TRBV21-1
CDR3 DNA: TGTGCCAGCAGCAAGACGGACACGAAAGGGCAGCCCCAGCATTTT
CDR3 protein: CASSKTDTKGQPQHF

J gene: TRBJ2-7
D gene: -
clone size: -
V gene: TRBV6-6
CDR3 DNA: TGTGCCAGCAGTCGAGGGACAAGTAGATACGAGCAGTACTTC
CDR3 protein: CASSRGTSRYEQYF

J gene: TRBJ1-2
D gene: -
clone size: few
V gene: TRBV2
CDR3 DNA: TGTGCCAGCAGTGAGCTCGGGCGGGTTGTTGGCTACACCTTC
CDR3 protein: CASSELGRVVGYTF

J gene: TRBJ1-2
D gene: -
clone size: -
V gene: TRBV11-1
CDR3 DNA: TGTGCCAGCAGCTCCGACTCCAGCTGGCACTATGGCTACACCTTC
CDR3 protein: CASSSDSSWHYGYTF

J gene: TRBJ2-7
D gene: TRBD1
clone size: -
V gene: TRBV29-1
CDR3 DNA: TGCAGCGTCCGAAGACAGGGGGCCTCCTACGAGCAGTACTTC
CDR3 protein: CSVRRQGASYEQYF

J gene: TRBJ1-3
D gene: -
clone size: -
V gene: TRBV5-1
CDR3 DNA: TGCGCCAGCAGCTTGGCCCCAGGGGTAAACACCATATATTTT
CDR3 protein: CASSLAPGVNTIYF

J gene: TRBJ1-2
D gene: TRBD1
clone size: -
V gene: TRBV10-3
CDR3 DNA: TGTGCCACCCTCTTGACAGGACAGGGGGGAGACTACACCTTC
CDR3 protein: CATLLTGQGGDYTF

J gene: TRBJ2-2
D gene: -
clone size: -
V gene: TRBV4-2
CDR3 DNA: TGTGCCAGCAGCCCCATCTTAGAGGGAAAGGGCACCGGGGAGCTGTTTTTT
CDR3 protein: CASSPILEGKGTGELFF

J gene: TRBJ2-1
D gene: -
clone size: -
V gene: TRBV7-9
CDR3 DNA: TGTGCCAGCAGCTTAGCCGAGCAGTTCTTC
CDR3 protein: CASSLAEQFF